Below are 25 T cell receptor beta chains sequenced from a single sample in a study of T cells after yellow fever vaccination. TCRdb recomputed calls from the 5' RACE reads with MiXCR, one row per CDR3 protein. Of some 320,000 distinct CDR3 sequences listed, about 4.5% were seen once; the top ten hold approximately 19%. Material: PBMCs, obtained 15 days after the yellow fever booster vaccination. These receptors were obtained from a man aged 18 to 35 who received the YFV17D yellow fever vaccine.

The chain recombines TRBV7-2 with TRBJ2-5; TRBD1 matches at 9 bases. V shed 0 bases, J shed 9 bases, and the junction held 11 bases outside the gene matches. Germline V lookup: CDR1 SGHTA, CDR2 FQGNSA. CDR3 length equals 16 residues. CDR3 region: CASSLASGTGNPAQYF. DNA of the CDR3: TGTGCCAGCAGCTTAGCCTCCGGGACAGGGAATCCGGCCCAGTACTTC.

This clonotype has just a few counts. The chain combines TRBV4-3 with TRBJ1-5; D gene ambiguous. The CDR3 sequence is 13 residues long. In germline, CDR1 is LGHNA, CDR2 YSLEER. Trimming removed 4 bases at V and 3 bases at J, with 7 bases between. The CDR3 loop reads CASSPMTNQPQHF. The CDR3 DNA reads TGCGCCAGCAGCCCTATGACCAATCAGCCCCAGCATTTT.

Points on this clonotype: Given a much more abundant clone one base away, this may be a read error. The chain joins TRBV5-1 to TRBJ2-5; TRBD2 might be the D (6 bases). This CDR3 has 14 residues. Trimming removed 5 bases at V and 3 bases at J, with 14 bases between. The germline V gene has CDR1 SGHRS and CDR2 YFSETQ. Here the CDR3 reads CASRSTGGKETQYF. CDR3 nucleotide sequence: TGCGCCAGCAGAAGTACCGGGGGTAAAGAGACCCAGTACTTC.

V gene TRBV30 combines with J gene TRBJ2-1, with D possibly matching TRBD2 (5 bases). CDR1 and CDR2 (germline): GTSNPN, SVGIG (reference sequence). V dropped 5 bases and J dropped 15 bases, with 17 bases sitting between them. The CDR3 loop spans 11 amino acids. The CDR3 is CAWGSSGDRFF. CDR3 DNA sequence: TGTGCCTGGGGGAGTAGTGGGGATCGGTTCTTC.

This clonotype was seen repeatedly, ten times or more. This chain's CDR3 is CASSLDWSRGYTF. The CDR3 nucleotides are TGTGCCAGCAGCTTAGACTGGAGTCGCGGCTACACCTTC. The chain is built from TRBV7-2 and TRBJ1-2, with D unresolved. The germline gives CDR1 SGHTA, CDR2 FQGNSA. The CDR3 runs 13 residues. Trimming took 1 base from V and 8 from J, leaving 11 bases between them.

The rearrangement links TRBV20-1 to TRBJ1-2; TRBD1 might be the D (5 bases). There are 13 residues in the CDR3. Trimming took 2 bases from V and 4 from J, leaving 11 bases between them. CDR1 DFQATT and CDR2 SNEGSKA come from the germline V gene (reference sequence). This chain's CDR3 is CSARPMGGYGYTF. CDR3 nucleotide sequence: TGCAGTGCTAGACCCATGGGGGGCTATGGCTACACCTTC.

This clonotype was recorded many times. This chain joins TRBV6-6 and TRBJ1-4, with D unresolved. Germline loops: CDR1 MNHNY, CDR2 SVGAGI (reference sequence). The CDR3 is 14 residues long. Deletions cut 7 bases from V and 4 bases from J, with 13 bases between. CDR3 coding DNA: TGTGCCAGCACTGCTGGCCTACGTAATGAAAAACTGTTTTTT. Translation: CASTAGLRNEKLFF.

This clonotype was seen at least ten times. The chain recombines TRBV6-1 with TRBJ2-7; 7 nucleotides match TRBD1. The CDR3 runs to 15 residues. J gave up 0 bases and V 6 bases, and 8 bases lay outside the gene matches. Germline V gene sequence: CDR1 MNHNS, CDR2 SASEGT. CDR3 protein: CASSARQGSSYEQYF. The CDR3 DNA sequence: TGTGCCAGCAGCGCCCGACAGGGCAGCTCCTACGAGCAGTACTTC.

CDR3 amino acids: CASSSGLGTEAFF. The CDR3 nucleotides are TGTGCCAGCAGCAGCGGCCTTGGGACTGAAGCTTTCTTT. The chain is built from TRBV18 and TRBJ1-1, with unresolved D. The CDR3 sequence is 13 residues long. The V end was cut by 8 bases, the J end by 5 bases, with 15 bases between. CDR1 KGHSH and CDR2 LQKENI come from the germline V gene.

There are many counts of this clonotype. V gene TRBV9 combines with J gene TRBJ2-3, with TRBD2 matching 9 bases. Germline loops: CDR1 SGDLS, CDR2 YYNGEE. The CDR3 extends over 15 amino acids. V was clipped by 1 base and J by 3 bases; unmatched bases: 3. The DNA of the CDR3 is TGTGCCAGCAGCGTAACAGGACTAGCGACAGATACGCAGTATTTT. Its translation is CASSVTGLATDTQYF.

This clonotype was seen only a few times. The V and J genes are TRBV15 and TRBJ2-5; D is possibly TRBD2 (6 bases). Trimming cost V 1 base and J 4 bases, with 16 bases left between them. The CDR3 loop spans 16 amino acids. Germline loops: CDR1 LNHNV, CDR2 YYDKDF (reference sequence). CDR3 in amino acids: CATSRVGGLLGETQYF. CDR3 nucleotides: TGTGCCACCAGCAGAGTTGGAGGGCTTTTGGGAGAGACCCAGTACTTC.

The chain has TRBV2 and TRBJ2-5; D gene uncertain. V was shortened by 1 base and J by 4 bases, with 7 bases between the two germline ends. The CDR3 consists of 13 residues. Germline CDR1 reads SNHLY; CDR2 reads FYNNEI. The CDR3 spells CASSEDSRETQYF. CDR3 coding DNA: TGTGCCAGCAGTGAAGACAGTAGAGAGACCCAGTACTTC.

There are many counts of this clonotype. The CDR3 nucleotides read TGTGCCAGCAGCTTACGGGAATACAGCGAAAAACTGTTTTTT. Translating it yields CASSLREYSEKLFF. This sequence joins TRBV7-2 and TRBJ1-4; D remains ambiguous. The ends were cut back, 2 bases at V and 8 bases at J, with 12 bases in the middle. The CDR3 extends over 14 amino acids. CDR1 SGHTA and CDR2 FQGNSA come from the germline V gene.

This clonotype came up a few times. The chain joins TRBV28 to TRBJ1-2; D may be TRBD1 (5 bases). The ends were cut back, 8 bases at V and 2 bases at J, with 12 bases in the middle. The germline V gene encodes CDR1 MDHEN and CDR2 SYDVKM. This CDR3 contains 13 residues. The CDR3 coding sequence is TGTGCCAGCGATGGCTGGGGGAACTATGGCTACACCTTC. Its protein product is CASDGWGNYGYTF.

This clonotype was seen repeatedly, ten times or more. The CDR3 region has the DNA TGTGCCAGCAGAGCTGACAGGGGGAGTTCCTACGAGCAGTACTTC. This gives the protein CASRADRGSSYEQYF. The chain employs TRBV12-3 or TRBV12-4 and TRBJ2-7; 9 bases are a match to TRBD1. The ends lost 6 bases at V and 1 base at J; junction bases unmatched: 7. CDR3 length equals 15 residues.

This clonotype occurred a few times. The rearrangement uses TRBV7-9 and TRBJ2-3; D not resolved. Germline CDR1 and CDR2: SEHNR and FQNEAQ (reference sequence). The CDR3 spans 14 residues. V lost 3 bases to trimming and J lost 4 bases, with 11 bases between them. The CDR3 region is CASSLGLDPDTQYF. DNA of the CDR3: TGTGCCAGCAGCTTGGGTCTAGATCCAGATACGCAGTATTTT. Full variable domain (rest looked up from reference TRBV7-9 and TRBJ2-3): DTGVSQNPRHKITKRGQNVTFRCDPISEHNRLYWYRQTLGQGPEFLTYFQNEAQLEKSRLLSDRFSAERPKGSFSTLEIQRTEQGDSAMYLCASSLGLDPDTQYFGPGTRLTVL.

This clonotype was counted between two and nine times. The chain has TRBV7-2 and TRBJ2-1; 9 bases agree with TRBD1. The germline gives CDR1 SGHTA, CDR2 FQGNSA. The CDR3 is 13 residues long. With 6 bases clipped from V and 8 bases from J, the junction kept 5 bases outside the gene matches. The CDR3 here is CASRQGAKDEQFF. CDR3 nucleotides: TGTGCCAGCAGACAGGGGGCCAAAGATGAGCAGTTCTTC.

This clonotype was detected many times. The genes are TRBV20-1 and TRBJ2-3; tentatively, D is TRBD2 (6 bases). The germline CDR1 and CDR2 sequences are DFQATT and SNEGSKA (reference sequence). This CDR3 has 14 residues. The V gene lost 7 bases and the J gene lost 1 base, with 15 bases spanning the gap. The CDR3 nucleotides are TGCAGTGTTACTGGGACTCCTGGCACAGATACGCAGTATTTT. Amino acids: CSVTGTPGTDTQYF.

This clonotype was seen repeatedly, ten times or more. The chain has TRBV5-4 and TRBJ2-1; D ambiguous. The CDR3 extends over 15 amino acids. The germline V gene encodes CDR1 SGHNT and CDR2 YYREEE (reference sequence). V dropped 4 bases and J dropped 1 base, with 12 bases sitting between them. This CDR3 is CASSPGVGSYNEQFF. CDR3 DNA: TGTGCCAGCAGCCCGGGCGTGGGGTCCTACAATGAGCAGTTCTTC.

This clonotype was found a few times. The CDR3 DNA reads TGCGCCAGCAGCTTCGCCGGGACGACTAATTCACCCCTCCACTTT. Its translation: CASSFAGTTNSPLHF. J is TRBJ1-6 and V is TRBV5-1; weak D call: TRBD1 (5 bases). The CDR3 sequence is 15 residues long. Germline CDR1 SGHRS, CDR2 YFSETQ. The V end was cut by 2 bases, the J end by 6 bases, with 12 bases between.

This clonotype came up once. The CDR3 sequence: CASSQPRQGRTDTQYF. CDR3 DNA sequence: TGCGCCAGCAGCCAGCCTCGACAGGGTCGCACAGATACGCAGTATTTT. The J gene is TRBJ2-3, the V gene TRBV4-1; TRBD1 aligns across 7 bases. The CDR3 is made up of 16 amino acids. V shed 3 bases and J 1 base; nucleotides not matched to a gene: 7. In germline, CDR1 is MGHRA, CDR2 YSYEKL.

The V call is TRBV5-1, the J call TRBJ1-1, with a tentative D call TRBD1 (5 bases). Germline V gene lookup returns CDR1 SGHRS and CDR2 YFSETQ. The CDR3 consists of 15 residues. V was clipped by 4 bases and J by 1 base, with 14 bases between them. The DNA for the CDR3 is TGCGCCAGCAGCGGACCTGGGACGAAGAACACTGAAGCTTTCTTT. Translated, it gives CASSGPGTKNTEAFF. The variable domain in full, with the rest retrieved from reference TRBV5-1 and TRBJ1-1, is KAGVTQTPRYLIKTRGQQVTLSCSPISGHRSVSWYQQTPGQGLQFLFEYFSETQRNKGNFPGRFSGRQFSNSRSEMNVSTLELGDSALYLCASSGPGTKNTEAFFGQGTRLTVV.

The V gene is TRBV4-1, the J gene TRBJ2-3; 7 positions agree with TRBD2. The CDR3 spans 15 residues. J lost 6 bases, V lost 1 base, and 7 bases had no gene match. The germline V gene encodes CDR1 MGHRA and CDR2 YSYEKL. The CDR3 DNA is TGCGCCAGCAGCCAAGTGGGACTACTCACCGATACGCAGTATTTT. Amino acids: CASSQVGLLTDTQYF.

This chain connects TRBV4-1 to TRBJ1-5; TRBD1 aligns across 8 bases. The germline V gene encodes CDR1 MGHRA and CDR2 YSYEKL. J gave up 2 bases and V 4 bases, and 10 bases lay outside the gene matches. The CDR3 has 17 amino acids. The CDR3 reads CASSPSLRGLGNQPQHF. CDR3 DNA sequence: TGCGCCAGCAGCCCTAGTCTCAGGGGGCTAGGCAATCAGCCCCAGCATTTT.

This clonotype was found a few times. This chain uses TRBV15 with TRBJ1-2, with 9 positions matching TRBD1. V was pared by 6 bases and J by 6 bases, with 5 bases of the junction left unmatched. CDR3 length equals 13 residues. From germline, CDR1 is LNHNV and CDR2 YYDKDF (reference sequence). The CDR3 DNA follows: TGTGCCACCAGAACCGGGACAGGGAATGGCTACACCTTC. Translation: CATRTGTGNGYTF.